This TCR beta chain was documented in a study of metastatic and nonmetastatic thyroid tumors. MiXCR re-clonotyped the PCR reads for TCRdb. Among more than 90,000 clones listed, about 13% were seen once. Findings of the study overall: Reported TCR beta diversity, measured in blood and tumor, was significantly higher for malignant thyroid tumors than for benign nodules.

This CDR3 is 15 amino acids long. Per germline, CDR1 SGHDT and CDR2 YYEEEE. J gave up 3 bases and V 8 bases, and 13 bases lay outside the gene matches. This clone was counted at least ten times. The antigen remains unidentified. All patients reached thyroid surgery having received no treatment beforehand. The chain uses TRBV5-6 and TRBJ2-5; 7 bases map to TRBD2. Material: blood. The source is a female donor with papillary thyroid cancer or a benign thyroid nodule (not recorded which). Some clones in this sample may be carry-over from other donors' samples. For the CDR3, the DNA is TGTGCCAGTAAGGCGGGCGGGAGAGGAGAAGAGACCCAGTACTTC. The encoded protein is CASKAGGRGEETQYF.